The rows below give T cell receptor beta chains drawn from one sample of a study of identical twins. MiXCR was run by TCRdb on the 5' RACE reads, yielding one entry per CDR3 protein. Of more than 200,000 distinct CDR3 sequences listed, about an eighth were seen once; the top ten hold 8.5% to 10%. Sequenced input: memory (CD45RO+) T cells sorted from blood. The receptors shown here come from a woman aged 18-30 years in good health. The CDR3 runs from the conserved cysteine through the conserved F or W. The order of the fields is clone size, J gene, D gene, V gene, CDR3 protein, CDR3 DNA. The D gene is left open where the match is weak. Clone sizes are given selectively: once, few, many, or a class where the clone is expanded.

>-|TRBJ2-3|-|TRBV20-1
CSARSLAVTSTDTQYF
TGCAGTGCTAGATCCTTGGCGGTCACTAGCACAGATACGCAGTATTTT
>once|TRBJ2-3|-|TRBV10-3
CAIGQGGTDTQYF
TGTGCCATCGGTCAGGGCGGCACAGATACGCAGTATTTT
>many|TRBJ1-5|-|TRBV12-3/TRBV12-4
CASSLENQPQHF
TGTGCCAGCAGTTTAGAGAATCAGCCCCAGCATTTT
>few|TRBJ2-1|TRBD2|TRBV7-7
CASSLGSGRAWASSYNEQFF
TGTGCCAGCAGCTTAGGTAGCGGGAGGGCCTGGGCAAGCTCCTACAATGAGCAGTTCTTC
>few|TRBJ2-2|-|TRBV6-5
CASSYQASSAGELFF
TGTGCCAGCAGTTATCAGGCGTCGTCAGCCGGGGAGCTGTTTTTT
>-|TRBJ2-3|-|TRBV5-1
CASSMTDEADTQYF
TGCGCCAGCAGCATGACCGACGAGGCAGATACGCAGTATTTT
>-|TRBJ2-7|-|TRBV15
CATSRDWGGGTYEQYF
TGTGCCACCAGCAGAGATTGGGGAGGGGGGACCTACGAGCAGTACTTC
>-|TRBJ2-2|TRBD2|TRBV4-2
CASSQESTSVGELFF
TGTGCCAGCAGCCAAGAGTCTACTAGCGTCGGGGAGCTGTTTTTT
>many|TRBJ2-6|TRBD1|TRBV7-8
CASSLRQGLPNVLTF
TGTGCCAGCAGCTTACGACAGGGTTTGCCCAACGTCCTGACTTTC
>few|TRBJ2-3|TRBD1|TRBV9
CASSLSRGRRESEDTQYF
TGTGCCAGCAGCCTTAGCAGGGGGCGGAGGGAGTCAGAAGATACGCAGTATTTT
>few|TRBJ2-2|-|TRBV20-1
CSAREWGTGELFF
TGCAGTGCTAGAGAATGGGGAACCGGGGAGCTGTTTTTT
>-|TRBJ2-1|TRBD2|TRBV6-5
CASSSRRLAGEQFF
TGTGCCAGCAGTTCCCGGAGACTAGCGGGTGAGCAGTTCTTC
>few|TRBJ2-3|-|TRBV2
CASSRPFGGVSTDTQYF
TGTGCCAGCAGTCGCCCCTTTGGCGGGGTTAGCACAGATACGCAGTATTTT
>-|TRBJ2-3|-|TRBV6-1
CASSGHFLTSFATQYF
TGTGCCAGCAGCGGGCATTTCCTCACAAGCTTTGCTACGCAGTATTTT
>few|TRBJ2-7|TRBD2|TRBV6-5
CASSYLAGGFEQYF
TGTGCCAGCAGTTATCTAGCGGGAGGGTTCGAGCAGTACTTC
>-|TRBJ2-7|TRBD2|TRBV12-3/TRBV12-4
CASSSRRTSGDSYEQYF
TGTGCCAGCAGTTCTCGAAGGACTAGCGGGGACTCCTACGAGCAGTACTTC
>-|TRBJ1-5|TRBD1|TRBV15
CATSRDLDIAGGEYF
TGTGCCACCAGCAGAGATCTGGACATTGCAGGGGGCGAGTATTTT
>many|TRBJ2-2|-|TRBV28
CASSLGTLPGELFF
TGTGCCAGCAGTCTCGGGACACTACCCGGGGAGCTGTTTTTT
>few|TRBJ1-2|TRBD1|TRBV7-3
CASSSSEEDRGNGYTF
TGTGCCAGCAGCTCCTCGGAGGAAGACAGGGGAAATGGCTACACCTTC
>few|TRBJ2-1|-|TRBV7-2
CASSISYEQFF
TGTGCCAGCAGCATAAGCTATGAGCAGTTCTTC
>few|TRBJ1-2|-|TRBV6-1
CASSEGGSMRYTF
TGTGCCAGCAGTGAGGGCGGCTCTATGCGCTACACCTTC
>many|TRBJ2-5|-|TRBV28
CASSLGGTETQYF
TGTGCCAGCAGTTTAGGAGGGACTGAGACCCAGTACTTC
>few|TRBJ2-1|-|TRBV6-2/TRBV6-3
CASSYSSSSRGEQFF
TGTGCCAGCAGTTACTCTAGCTCGAGTCGTGGTGAGCAGTTCTTC
>few|TRBJ2-2|-|TRBV11-2
CASSSKAGSTGELFF
TGTGCCAGCAGCTCTAAAGCGGGTTCCACCGGGGAGCTGTTTTTT
>-|TRBJ1-2|-|TRBV10-3
CAIGRQASGYTF
TGTGCCATCGGGAGACAGGCAAGTGGCTACACCTTC
>few|TRBJ2-5|TRBD2|TRBV5-1
CASSLVSGGGETQYF
TGCGCCAGCAGCTTGGTTAGCGGGGGTGGCGAGACCCAGTACTTC
>-|TRBJ2-2|TRBD2|TRBV10-2
CASSRLAGAGTGELFF
TGCGCCAGCAGTAGACTAGCGGGAGCAGGGACCGGGGAGCTGTTTTTT
>few|TRBJ2-3|TRBD2|TRBV9
CASSGLAATSTDTQYF
TGTGCCAGCAGCGGACTAGCGGCGACTAGCACAGATACGCAGTATTTT
>few|TRBJ2-5|TRBD2|TRBV25-1
CASSAPGRGETQYF
TGTGCCAGCAGTGCACCGGGGCGGGGGGAGACCCAGTACTTC
>-|TRBJ2-4|TRBD1|TRBV27
CASSLVAGGGKNIQYF
TGTGCCAGCAGTTTAGTGGCAGGGGGTGGCAAAAACATTCAGTACTTC
>few|TRBJ2-3|-|TRBV5-1
CASSLTGRSPDTQYF
TGCGCCAGCAGCTTAACGGGGAGGTCCCCAGATACGCAGTATTTT
>-|TRBJ1-4|-|TRBV4-1
CASSRGQTFNEKLFF
TGCGCCAGCAGCCGAGGACAGACGTTTAATGAAAAACTGTTTTTT
>-|TRBJ1-2|-|TRBV29-1
CSVALFQGYGYTF
TGCAGCGTTGCCCTTTTCCAAGGCTATGGCTACACCTTC
>-|TRBJ1-2|-|TRBV12-3/TRBV12-4
CASGDYTF
TGTGCCAGCGGAGACTACACCTTC
>few|TRBJ2-3|TRBD1|TRBV25-1
CASSESGQGIKSLTDTQYF
TGTGCCAGCAGTGAATCGGGACAGGGGATCAAAAGTCTCACAGATACGCAGTATTTT
>few|TRBJ2-5|-|TRBV5-1
CASSFGPPQETQYF
TGCGCCAGCAGCTTTGGTCCCCCACAAGAGACCCAGTACTTC
>few|TRBJ2-2|TRBD2|TRBV12-3/TRBV12-4
CASCTAGVNTGELFF
TGTGCCAGCTGTACAGCGGGGGTGAACACCGGGGAGCTGTTTTTT
>few|TRBJ2-5|-|TRBV19
CASSPHRKETQYF
TGTGCCAGTAGTCCTCACAGGAAAGAGACCCAGTACTTC
>-|TRBJ2-2|-|TRBV3-1
CASSPGVGRSANTGELFF
TGTGCCAGCAGCCCCGGGGTGGGGCGGAGTGCGAACACCGGGGAGCTGTTTTTT
>few|TRBJ1-1|-|TRBV12-3/TRBV12-4
CASSLFRVNTEAFF
TGTGCCAGCAGTTTATTCAGGGTCAACACTGAAGCTTTCTTT
>-|TRBJ2-3|TRBD2|TRBV20-1
CSAVELAGATDTQYF
TGCAGTGCCGTGGAACTAGCGGGGGCCACAGATACGCAGTATTTT